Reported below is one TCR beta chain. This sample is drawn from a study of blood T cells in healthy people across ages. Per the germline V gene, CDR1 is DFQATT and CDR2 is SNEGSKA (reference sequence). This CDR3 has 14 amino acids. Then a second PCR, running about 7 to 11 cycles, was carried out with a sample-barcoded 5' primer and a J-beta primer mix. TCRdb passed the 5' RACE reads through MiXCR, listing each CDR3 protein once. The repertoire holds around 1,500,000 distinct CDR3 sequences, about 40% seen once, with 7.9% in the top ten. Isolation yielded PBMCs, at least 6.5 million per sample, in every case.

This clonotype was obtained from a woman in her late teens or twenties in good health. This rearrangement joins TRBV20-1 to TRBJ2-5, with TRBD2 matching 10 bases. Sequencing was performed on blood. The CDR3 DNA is TGCAGCCTCCCGGGACTAGCGTTTCAAGAGACCCAGTACTTC. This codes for CSLPGLAFQETQYF.